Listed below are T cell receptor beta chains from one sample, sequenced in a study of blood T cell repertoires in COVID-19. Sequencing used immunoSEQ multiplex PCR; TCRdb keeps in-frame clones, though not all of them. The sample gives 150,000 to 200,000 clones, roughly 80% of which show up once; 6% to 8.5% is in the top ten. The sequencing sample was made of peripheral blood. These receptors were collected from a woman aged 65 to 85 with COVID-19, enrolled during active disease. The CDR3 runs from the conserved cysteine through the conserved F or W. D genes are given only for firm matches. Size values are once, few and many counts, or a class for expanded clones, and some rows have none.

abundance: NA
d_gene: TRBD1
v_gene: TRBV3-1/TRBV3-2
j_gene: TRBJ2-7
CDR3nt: TGTGCCAGCAGCCAAGAAGGGGGTGGACAGGGGGCGTGCAGGAGCTCCTACGAGCAGTACTTC
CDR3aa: CASSQEGGGQGACRSSYEQYF

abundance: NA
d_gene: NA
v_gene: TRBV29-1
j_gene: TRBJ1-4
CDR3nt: TGCAGCGTTGGGGGTCAGGGAGGAGAAAAACTGTTTTTT
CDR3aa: CSVGGQGGEKLFF

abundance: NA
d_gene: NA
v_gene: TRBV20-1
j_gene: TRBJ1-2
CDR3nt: TGCAGTTTTTCCTCAGGGGATGGCTACACCTTC
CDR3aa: CSFSSGDGYTF

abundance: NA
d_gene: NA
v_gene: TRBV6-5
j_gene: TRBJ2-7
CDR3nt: TGTGCCAGCGCTAGGGGGCGGGACCCTGTCTACGAGCAGTACTTC
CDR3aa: CASARGRDPVYEQYF

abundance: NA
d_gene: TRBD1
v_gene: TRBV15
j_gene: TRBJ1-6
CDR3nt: TGTGCCACCAGCATAACAGGGGCCAACTCACCCCTCCACTTT
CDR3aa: CATSITGANSPLHF

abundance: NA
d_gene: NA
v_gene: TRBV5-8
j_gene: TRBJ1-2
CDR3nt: TGTGCCAGCAGCTTGGGCCAGTGGGGCGGCTACACCTTC
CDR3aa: CASSLGQWGGYTF

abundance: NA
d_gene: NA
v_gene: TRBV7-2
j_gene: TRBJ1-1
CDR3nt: TGTGCCACCTCAGGTCTCCTGAACACTGAAGCTTTCTTT
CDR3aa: CATSGLLNTEAFF

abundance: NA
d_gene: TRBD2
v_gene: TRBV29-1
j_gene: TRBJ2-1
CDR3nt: TGCAGCGTTGGGACTAGACTAAACTTCAATGAGCAGTTCTTC
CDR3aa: CSVGTRLNFNEQFF

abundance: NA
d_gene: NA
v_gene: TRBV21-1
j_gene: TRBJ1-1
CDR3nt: TGTGCCAGCAGCAAAGATAGCGCCACTGAAGCTTTCTTT
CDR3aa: CASSKDSATEAFF

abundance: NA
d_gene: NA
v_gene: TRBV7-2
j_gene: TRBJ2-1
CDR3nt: TGTGCCAGCAGCTCTCCTCTAGGATTATATGAGCAGTTCTTC
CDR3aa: CASSSPLGLYEQFF

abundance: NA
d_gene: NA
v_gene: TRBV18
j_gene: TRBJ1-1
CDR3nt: TGTGCCAGCTCCCAAGGAACAGGGTATGAAGCTTTCTTT
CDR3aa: CASSQGTGYEAFF

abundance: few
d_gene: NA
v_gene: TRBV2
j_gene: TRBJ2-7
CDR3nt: TGTGCCAGCAGCGCCCTTGAGGACAGAACCTACGAGCAGTACTTC
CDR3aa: CASSALEDRTYEQYF

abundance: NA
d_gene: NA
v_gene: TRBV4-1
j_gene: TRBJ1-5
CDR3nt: TGCGCCAGCAGCCAAGTGGGGGACATCCTCAATCAGCCCCAGCATTTT
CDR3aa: CASSQVGDILNQPQHF

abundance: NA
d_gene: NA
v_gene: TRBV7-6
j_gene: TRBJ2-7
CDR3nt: TGTGCCAGCAGCTTGACAGAAAAATCCTACGAGCAGTACTTC
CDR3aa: CASSLTEKSYEQYF

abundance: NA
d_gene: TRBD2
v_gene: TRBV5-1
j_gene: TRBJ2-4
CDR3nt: TGCGCCAGCAGCTTGGTTAGCGGGAGTTGGGACATTCAGTACTTC
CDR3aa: CASSLVSGSWDIQYF

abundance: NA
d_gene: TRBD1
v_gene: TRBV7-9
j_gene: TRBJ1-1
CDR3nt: TGTGCCAGCAGCCGCACAGGGGGCGACACTGAAGCTTTCTTT
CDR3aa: CASSRTGGDTEAFF

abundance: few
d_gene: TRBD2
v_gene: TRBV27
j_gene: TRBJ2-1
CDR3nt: TGTGCCACCTCCCCCGGGACTAGCGGGAGGTTGGGCGAGCAGTTCTTC
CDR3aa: CATSPGTSGRLGEQFF

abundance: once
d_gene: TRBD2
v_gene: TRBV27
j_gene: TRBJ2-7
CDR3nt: TGTGCCAGCAGTAGTAGCGGGAGTAGGTCCTACGAGCAGTACTTC
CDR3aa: CASSSSGSRSYEQYF